What follows describes a single TCR beta chain. The CDR3 contains 16 residues. CDR1 is SEHNR and CDR2 is FQNEAQ in the germline V gene (reference sequence). V lost 5 bases and J lost 4, with 18 bases in between. TCRdb reanalysed the 5' RACE reads using MiXCR and keeps one entry per CDR3 protein. The data hold approximately 81,000 distinct CDR3 sequences, with more than 7.5% observed a single time. The sample belongs to a study of human T cells and chemical hapten exposure. Total RNA was isolated from unfractionated whole blood. The V gene is TRBV7-9, the J gene TRBJ1-3; D is possibly TRBD1 (6 bases). The sequence was collected from a male donor in good health. CDR3 sequence: CASSIGGQVSGNTIYF. The CDR3 nucleotides are TGTGCCAGCAGCATCGGGGGGCAGGTATCCGGAAACACCATATATTTT.